The present T cell receptor (beta chain) was sequenced within a study of long-term antiretroviral therapy in people with HIV (dated by TCRdb to between 2021 and 2023). The study in broad terms: The earliest samples were collected about a decade before the 2015 WHO recommendation for immediate ART, when ART was typically delayed until CD4 counts fell. No cross-contamination during QIAcube processing was shown when test extractions of a monoclonal T-cell line were performed alongside 30 to 40 polyclonal samples. The cohort contributed about 180 cryopreserved PBMC samples from around 33 adults with confirmed HIV infection, collected serially over a mean of about six years (range 1-12). Among the 30 or so participants with HIV, about a dozen were female. A retrospective serial study tested whether changes in peripheral blood TRB repertoire composition and diversity were associated with ART initiation and durable HIV suppression. Study-wide findings and limitations: Because PBMC availability was limited, only the TCR beta chain was sequenced, with no alpha chain pairing. Because pre-ART samples had limited cell numbers, profiling was done on unsorted PBMC rather than on sorted CD4+ and CD8+ T cells. No data were available on ART adherence, viral resistance or therapy changes, limiting inferences about post-ART repertoire changes. Starting ART was linked to a significant rise in TRB diversity, yet even after long-term ART the diversity remained significantly lower than in transplant donor controls. Samples dated from the mid-2000s to the late 2010s, and the ART regimens used may be less effective than current ones. Expanded TRB clones identified before ART initiation dominated the repertoire at all time points, although this dominance fluctuated and declined in many PLHIV after ART. Narrower CDR3 length ranges were observed in HIV repertoires than in controls, and an antigen-experienced repertoire with only a slight naive shift after ART was suggested by the network structure.

Sequencing of the TRB variable region was done with the immunoSEQ hsTCRB v3.0 assay at survey level resolution. The targeted TRB sequencing depth was about 40,000-55,000 T-cell genomes per sample. TRB libraries were pooled and sequenced on an Illumina MiSeq using a v3 150-cycle kit. The authors' analysis ran thus. Repertoire analysis ran in R within a reproducible Nextflow workflow covering QC, data transformation and analysis. LymphoSeq2, an R package for exploring AIRR-Seq data, was used to implement custom analyses. Several samples that produced fewer than 5000 total TRB sequences were removed, so 200 or so HIV repertoires were analyzed. Of the approximately 190 retained HIV repertoires, roughly 61 were collected before and more than 120 after ART initiation. Each repertoire was downsampled to 5000 TRB nucleotide sequences, and summary statistics were averaged across 100 downsampling iterations. TRB sequences were retained for analysis only if CDR3 regions of at least seven amino acids were present. Diversity was assessed using a clonality score derived from Shannon entropy and using the Gini coefficient. In the repertoire networks, any two of the top 5000 CDR3 amino acid sequences were connected whenever the two sequences differed by an edit distance of one. GLIPH2 predicted antigen specificity groups and MHC restriction for TRB CDR3 amino acid sequences. To flag known associations with CMV, EBV, HIV or tissue antigens, CDR3 amino acid sequences were compared against VDJdb and McPAS-TCR. Pre-ART, post-ART and control groups were compared with Wilcoxon signed-rank tests and Holm-Bonferroni correction. Drawn from immuneACCESS, this table holds only the in-frame rearrangements with V and J called that TCRdb kept. Clones are partly lost; checked studies trace under half to an unresolved V gene and leave the rest unexplained. V and J calls and clone size are those listed in that table; D and trimming were worked out from the DNA. The sample profile shows approximately 25,000 clones; 65% to 90% of them were found once. In total, the top ten clones hold 2% to 2.5% of the sample.

There are 11 amino acids in the CDR3, from cysteine to phenylalanine inclusive. Just CDR3 DNA is preserved here, 33 bases in frame from base 1. According to the germline V gene, CDR1 reads MNHNS and CDR2 reads SASEGT. Cut back by 5 bases and 9 bases, the V and J ends lie 7 bases apart. Participants were included only if at least one PBMC sample before ART initiation and at least two post-ART samples were available. Every participant with HIV received treatment in the United States of America. Cryopreserved samples of about 1-10 million PBMC were thawed and washed before DNA extraction. At the time of the earliest PBMC sample, participants with HIV were aged between about 20 and 60 years. Per participant, PBMC samples came from 1-4 timepoints prior to ART initiation and 2-8 timepoints following ART initiation, for a median of 7 samples. For every participant, serial HIV viral load, CD4+ T-cell count, ART history and demographic data were obtained. Genomic DNA was extracted from unsorted PBMC with a Qiagen kit on a QIAcube, with processing performed in batches of 12 samples.

As for this clone: It has no known antigen specificity. The sample holds no much larger clone one base away, and base qualities are not on file.

The sequencing here drew on unsorted PBMCs, taken 3 years after starting antiretroviral therapy. The clonotype was recovered from a man in his forties or fifties with HIV. The sequence is built from TRBV6-1 and TRBJ2-2, with the D segment identity uncertain. The CDR3 region has the sequence CASSPFRELFF. The nucleotides are TGTGCCAGCAGTCCCTTCCGGGAGCTGTTTTTT.